This is a list of T cell receptor beta chains from one sample in a study of human T cells and chemical hapten exposure. TCRdb recomputed calls from the RACE reads with MiXCR, one row per CDR3 protein. The table includes some 400,000 distinct CDR3 sequences, 5% to 6.5% detected once. The sample in question was whole blood, obtained in connection with sensitization to the hapten diphenylcyclopropenone (DPC). The source of these receptors is a woman in her 50s with alopecia areata. Some clones in this sample may be carry-over from other donors' samples. CDR3s include the opening cysteine and the closing phenylalanine or tryptophan. Each record gives: V gene, J gene, D gene, clone size, CDR3 protein, CDR3 DNA. The D gene is left open where the match is weak. Some rows have no size entry. The others give once, few or many, or a class for an expanded clone.

TRBV27	TRBJ2-5	TRBD2	few	CASSLSAGLAGGEYQETQYF	TGTGCCAGCAGTTTATCGGCGGGACTAGCGGGAGGGGAGTACCAAGAGACCCAGTACTTC
TRBV20-1	TRBJ2-7	TRBD1	many	CSAAGTVISEQYF	TGCAGTGCGGCCGGGACAGTAATTTCCGAGCAGTACTTC
TRBV6-2/TRBV6-3	TRBJ1-5	TRBD1	few	CASAGQYSNQPQHF	TGTGCCAGCGCGGGACAGTATAGCAATCAGCCCCAGCATTTT
TRBV6-1	TRBJ2-1	TRBD2	many	CASRVTSGHEQFF	TGTGCCAGCAGGGTGACTAGCGGGCATGAGCAGTTCTTC
TRBV6-2/TRBV6-3	TRBJ1-2	.	few	CASSLTASNYGYTF	TGTGCCAGCAGTCTGACAGCTTCTAACTATGGCTACACCTTC
TRBV7-2	TRBJ2-3	TRBD2	many	CASRALAGGPEDTQYF	TGTGCCAGCAGGGCACTAGCGGGGGGGCCGGAAGATACGCAGTATTTT
TRBV7-2	TRBJ2-6	TRBD1	many	CASSLSGVLTGVGGANVLTF	TGTGCCAGCAGCTTATCCGGGGTTTTAACAGGGGTTGGCGGGGCCAACGTCCTGACTTTC
TRBV11-2	TRBJ1-4	TRBD1	.	CASSLNQGAFKLFF	TGTGCCAGCAGCTTAAATCAGGGGGCTTTCAAACTGTTTTTT
TRBV5-1	TRBJ1-3	.	few	CASSLMASGNTIYF	TGCGCCAGCAGCTTGATGGCCTCTGGAAACACCATATATTTT
TRBV7-6	TRBJ2-1	.	.	CASSYRGGPYNEQFF	TGTGCCAGCAGTTATAGGGGGGGGCCTTACAATGAGCAGTTCTTC
TRBV28	TRBJ1-2	.	.	CASTGANYGYTF	TGTGCCAGTACGGGAGCTAACTATGGCTACACCTTC
TRBV9	TRBJ2-3	.	many	CASSVATTDTQYF	TGTGCCAGCAGCGTAGCTACGACAGATACGCAGTATTTT
TRBV29-1	TRBJ2-5	.	.	CSVRLQGGQETQYF	TGCAGCGTCAGGTTACAGGGAGGACAAGAGACCCAGTACTTC
TRBV28	TRBJ2-5	.	once	CASSLIGLETQYF	TGTGCCAGCAGCCTAATTGGTCTAGAGACCCAGTACTTC
TRBV5-1	TRBJ1-4	TRBD1	many	CASSPQTGTGGNEKLFF	TGCGCCAGCAGCCCGCAGACAGGGACCGGGGGTAATGAAAAACTGTTTTTT
TRBV6-1	TRBJ2-5	.	few	CASRAEGRVRETQYF	TGTGCCAGCAGGGCCGAAGGGCGGGTGAGGGAGACCCAGTACTTC
TRBV10-3	TRBJ2-7	TRBD2	many	CAISDPRLAGADEQYF	TGTGCCATCAGTGACCCCCGACTAGCGGGGGCGGACGAGCAGTACTTC
TRBV10-3	TRBJ1-2	TRBD1	few	CAIRGQGPYGYTF	TGTGCCATCAGGGGACAGGGTCCATATGGCTACACCTTC
TRBV20-1	TRBJ1-5	.	many	CSARGRSNQPQHF	TGCAGTGCTAGAGGACGGAGCAATCAGCCCCAGCATTTT
TRBV28	TRBJ2-6	TRBD1	many	CASSPGTGWGNVLTF	TGTGCCAGCAGTCCCGGGACAGGGTGGGGCAACGTCCTGACTTTC
TRBV6-2/TRBV6-3	TRBJ2-1	TRBD2	.	CASSLTSGRAGEQFF	TGTGCCAGCAGTCTTACTAGCGGGAGGGCCGGTGAGCAGTTCTTC
TRBV12-3/TRBV12-4	TRBJ1-5	.	many	CASSLAGAQPQHF	TGTGCCAGCAGTTTAGCGGGGGCTCAGCCCCAGCATTTT
TRBV7-6	TRBJ2-7	.	.	CASSPPGTPLEQYF	TGTGCCAGCAGCCCACCCGGGACCCCTCTCGAGCAGTACTTC
TRBV2	TRBJ2-3	TRBD1	few	CASSRNTGVGADTQYF	TGTGCCAGCAGTAGAAATACAGGGGTAGGGGCAGATACGCAGTATTTT
TRBV20-1	TRBJ2-7	.	many	CSACRDSSYEQYF	TGCAGCGCCTGCCGGGACTCCAGCTACGAGCAGTACTTC
TRBV27	TRBJ1-6	TRBD1	.	CASRKPGNLGQGARDSPLHF	TGTGCCAGCCGAAAACCGGGGAACTTGGGACAGGGGGCGAGGGATTCACCCCTCCACTTT
TRBV9	TRBJ1-6	.	few	CASSVADGSSYNSPLHF	TGTGCCAGCAGCGTAGCCGACGGCAGCTCCTATAATTCACCCCTCCACTTT
TRBV6-5	TRBJ1-1	TRBD1	few	CASSHTGGGTEAFF	TGTGCCAGCAGCCATACAGGGGGCGGCACTGAAGCTTTCTTT
TRBV9	TRBJ1-4	TRBD1	many	CASSVEGTGREKLFF	TGTGCCAGCAGCGTAGAGGGGACAGGGAGAGAAAAACTGTTTTTT
TRBV6-5	TRBJ1-5	.	.	CASMGASNQPQHF	TGTGCCAGCATGGGGGCTAGCAATCAGCCCCAGCATTTT
TRBV6-6	TRBJ1-1	.	many	CASRTPGQQNTEAFF	TGTGCCAGCAGGACGCCCGGACAGCAGAACACTGAAGCTTTCTTT
TRBV29-1	TRBJ2-1	.	.	CSVDDGESYNEQFF	TGCAGCGTTGATGACGGGGAGAGCTACAATGAGCAGTTCTTC
TRBV7-9	TRBJ2-3	.	few	CASSLGGAEGTQYF	TGTGCCAGCAGCTTAGGAGGGGCCGAGGGTACGCAGTATTTT
TRBV2	TRBJ2-5	.	many	CASTAGDSETQYF	TGTGCCAGCACTGCAGGGGATTCGGAGACCCAGTACTTC
TRBV7-3	TRBJ2-3	.	many	CASSLTGSGADTQYF	TGTGCCAGCAGCCTCACGGGATCAGGGGCAGATACGCAGTATTTT
TRBV12-3/TRBV12-4	TRBJ2-3	.	many	CASSIDVGTDTQYF	TGTGCCAGCAGCATTGACGTCGGCACAGATACGCAGTATTTT
TRBV12-3/TRBV12-4	TRBJ2-1	TRBD1	many	CASSFSQGSNEQFF	TGTGCCAGCAGTTTTTCACAGGGGTCAAATGAGCAGTTCTTC
TRBV7-9	TRBJ2-3	.	few	CASGTEPDTQYF	TGTGCCAGCGGGACCGAACCAGATACGCAGTATTTT
TRBV9	TRBJ2-3	.	many	CASSVVPQNTDTQYF	TGTGCCAGCAGCGTAGTCCCACAAAATACAGATACGCAGTATTTT
TRBV20-1	TRBJ2-7	.	many	CSARREYEQYF	TGCAGTGCCAGACGCGAATACGAGCAGTACTTC
TRBV2	TRBJ1-1	.	few	CASSGDALTEAFF	TGTGCCAGCAGTGGAGACGCACTCACTGAAGCTTTCTTT